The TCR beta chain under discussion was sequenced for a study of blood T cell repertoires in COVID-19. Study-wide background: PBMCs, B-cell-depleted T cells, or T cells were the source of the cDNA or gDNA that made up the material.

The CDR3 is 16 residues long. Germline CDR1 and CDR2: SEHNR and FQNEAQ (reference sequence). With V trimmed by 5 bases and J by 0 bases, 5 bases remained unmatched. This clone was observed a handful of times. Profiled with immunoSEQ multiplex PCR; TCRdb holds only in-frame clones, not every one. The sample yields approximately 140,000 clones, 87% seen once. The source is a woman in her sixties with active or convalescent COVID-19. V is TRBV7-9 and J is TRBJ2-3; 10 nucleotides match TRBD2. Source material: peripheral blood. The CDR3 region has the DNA TGTGCCAGCAGCCGACTAGCGGGCCCTAGCACAGATACGCAGTATTTT. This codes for CASSRLAGPSTDTQYF.